This record concerns one T cell receptor (beta chain) sequence. What it binds is unknown. This sample is drawn from a study of glioma-infiltrating T cells. Study findings and constraints: Tissue-blood divergence was below expectation in non-neoplastic patients, above in gliomas. Very few CDR3 sequences were shared between tissue and blood.

The CDR3 has 15 residues. The V gene lost 0 bases and the J gene lost 1 base, with 9 bases spanning the gap. The V gene's germline CDR1 is MNHNY and CDR2 SVGAGI (reference sequence). The iRepertoire nested amplicon-rescue multiplex PCR amplified TCR alpha and beta CDR3s from RNA. Tissue mRNA or PBMC total RNA, about 85-400 ng, went into one-step reverse transcription and amplification. TCRdb processed the multiplex PCR reads anew with MiXCR; each CDR3 protein has one entry. The repertoire has 15,000 to 20,000 distinct CDR3 sequences, roughly 64% of them found once; the top ten carry 40% to 50%. The chain employs TRBV6-6 and TRBJ1-1; D is possibly TRBD1 (5 bases). Material: glioma tissue, nonneoplastic brain tissue, or PBMCs (not recorded which). This sequence originates from a human donor with low-grade glioma or glioblastoma, undergoing nonglioma brain surgery, or in good health (not recorded which). CDR3 residues: CASSYSVGANTEAFF. Here the CDR3 DNA reads TGTGCCAGCAGTTACTCCGTTGGGGCGAACACTGAAGCTTTCTTT.